The sequence of this T cell receptor (beta chain) was determined in a study of a mutant IDH1 vaccine in newly diagnosed glioma. Overall study: Before enrollment, the patients had been treated with radiotherapy alone, temozolomide alone, or both together. Most of them had received both.

Specified time point: week 47, end of study. The investigators gave 300 ug of mutant IDH1 20-mer peptide in each vaccine dose, together with topical imiquimod. The data were produced by immunoSEQ multiplex PCR, yet TCRdb's version contains in-frame clones alone and is incomplete. The data show about 67,000 clones, 83% seen once. V lost 3 bases and J 2 bases, leaving 15 bases between the germline ends. The CDR3 loop spans 16 amino acids. Germline V gene sequence: CDR1 KGHSH, CDR2 LQKENI. With regard to this clone: Its target is unknown.

This chain uses TRBV18 with TRBJ2-3, with D perhaps matching TRBD1 (5 bases). The clonotype was recovered from a man aged 25-45 years with glioma. Material: PBMCs, obtained from a glioma patient whose treatment included an IDH1 peptide vaccine. The CDR3 DNA reads as TGTGCCAGCTCACCCCGGGTATCAGGGAACACAGATACGCAGTATTTT. Encoded protein: CASSPRVSGNTDTQYF. Filled out from reference TRBV18 and TRBJ2-3, the complete variable domain reads NAGVMQNPRHLVRRRGQEARLRCSPMKGHSHVYWYRQLPEEGLKFMVYLQKENIIDESGMPKERFSAEFPKEGPSILRIQQVVRGDSAAYFCASSPRVSGNTDTQYFGPGTRLTVL.